These 7 T cell receptor beta chains originate from one sample sequenced in a study of regulatory and conventional T cells in RAG deficiency. Genomic DNA came from blood conventional CD4+ T cells gated CD25-low CD127-high. Clones were sequenced by immunoSEQ multiplex PCR, and TCRdb holds only the in-frame ones, with some missing. The profile shows about 400 clones, roughly 34% of them singletons. Specimen: CD4+ effector T cells sorted from blood. These receptor sequences come from a human donor with RAG deficiency presenting as severe combined immunodeficiency.

By proportion, this clone is large. The chain combines TRBV7-9 with TRBJ1-2, with D possibly matching TRBD1 (6 bases). The CDR3 sequence is 15 residues long. Germline-derived CDR1 and CDR2 are SEHNR and FQNEAQ (reference sequence). Trimming shortened V by 7 bases and J by 3 bases, and 18 bases separated the two germline ends. CDR3 nucleotide sequence: TGTGCCAGCATCCCCTCGGGGGGGCGGTACTATGGCTACACCTTC. It encodes CASIPSGGRYYGYTF.

This chain uses TRBV5-4 with TRBJ2-5; D remains unclear. Germline values: CDR1 SGHNT, CDR2 YYREEE (reference sequence). The V gene lost 0 bases and the J gene lost 4 bases, with 4 bases spanning the gap. This CDR3 has 12 amino acids. The CDR3 nucleotides read TGTGCCAGCAGCTTGGACGGAGAGACCCAGTACTTC. This gives the protein CASSLDGETQYF.

The chain uses TRBV7-9 and TRBJ1-5, with D tentatively TRBD1 (6 bases). Germline V gene data show CDR1 as SEHNR and CDR2 as FQNEAQ (reference sequence). This CDR3 has 12 residues. Trimming left V 5 bases short and J 6 bases short, with 8 bases between. For the CDR3, the DNA is TGTGCCAGCAGCGACAGGTTTCAGCCCCAGCATTTT. It translates to CASSDRFQPQHF.

The J gene is TRBJ1-1, the V gene TRBV7-3; no clear D gene. The CDR3 runs 13 residues. Per the germline V gene, CDR1 is SGHTA and CDR2 is FQGTGA. V dropped 5 bases and J dropped 7 bases, with 14 bases sitting between them. Written as DNA, the CDR3 is TGTGCCAGCAGCCTACTCCGGGGTCTTGAAGCTTTCTTT. Protein: CASSLLRGLEAFF.

The chain uses TRBV7-3 and TRBJ1-1; possibly TRBD1 for D (6 bases). There are 13 residues in the CDR3. V lost 3 bases to trimming and J lost 1 base, with 6 bases between them. Germline loops: CDR1 SGHTA, CDR2 FQGTGA. The CDR3 DNA is TGTGCCAGCAGCTTGGGGGCGAACACTGAAGCTTTCTTT. Translation: CASSLGANTEAFF.

The chain uses TRBV5-4 and TRBJ1-1; maybe TRBD1 (5 bases). The CDR3 covers 17 residues. V was shortened by 3 bases and J by 5 bases, with 23 bases between the two germline ends. Looked up from germline, CDR1 is SGHNT and CDR2 is YYREEE (reference sequence). The CDR3 loop is CASSSLGRVGRWTEAFF. In DNA, the CDR3 is TGTGCCAGCAGCTCACTGGGAAGGGTGGGGCGATGGACTGAAGCTTTCTTT.

Within the sample, this clone is medium-sized. The chain employs TRBV5-1 and TRBJ1-1; D not resolved. CDR1 is SGHRS, CDR2 YFSETQ, per germline. Trimming pared 0 bases from V and 4 bases from J, leaving 13 bases between. The CDR3 contains 15 residues. CDR3 amino acids: CASSLEWRVGTEAFF. DNA for the CDR3: TGCGCCAGCAGCTTGGAATGGAGGGTCGGCACTGAAGCTTTCTTT.